This T cell receptor (beta chain) emerged from a study of OX40 agonist ivuxolimab in advanced cancers. Study-level information: Patients receiving dose escalation had hepatocellular carcinoma, melanoma, renal cell or head and neck cancer.

Profiling relied on immunoSEQ multiplex PCR, and the TCRdb table lists in-frame clones only, not all of them. The table records 81,000 or so clones, more than 70% of them present only once. On this clone itself: The antigen is undetermined.

Per the germline V gene, CDR1 is SEHNR and CDR2 is FQNEAQ (reference sequence). There are 14 residues in the CDR3. Trimming shortened V by 5 bases and J by 4 bases, and 15 bases separated the two germline ends. General observations from the study: Low normalized clonal expansion also occurred in some nonresponding patients.

This sample comprised CD4+ or CD8+ T cells sorted from blood, obtained in a trial of the OX40 agonist ivuxolimab. The rearrangement links TRBV7-9 to TRBJ2-7; no firm D call. This clonotype originated in an adult with an advanced solid tumor such as melanoma, head and neck, liver or kidney cancer. The CDR3 spells CASSPRYQLYEQYF. CDR3 DNA sequence: TGTGCCAGCAGCCCGCGGTATCAGCTATACGAGCAGTACTTC.